This T cell receptor (beta chain) came from a study of T cell changes during pregnancy in multiple sclerosis. Here immunoSEQ multiplex PCR was the method, and the copy in TCRdb shows in-frame clones only, minus some. Here the sample spans approximately 100,000 clones, 94% being singletons. The CDR3 length is 15 residues. V lost 4 bases and J lost 2; bases outside the gene matches: 5. Looked up from germline, CDR1 is MDHEN and CDR2 is SYDVKM. This chain joins TRBV28 and TRBJ1-3; 7 nucleotides agree with TRBD1. The TCR originated in a female donor with multiple sclerosis, enrolled in a pregnancy study. The sequenced sample was peripheral blood, obtained before pregnancy. CDR3 sequence reads: CASSSQGYAGNTIYF. The CDR3 bases are TGTGCCAGCAGTTCACAGGGGTATGCTGGAAACACCATATATTTT.